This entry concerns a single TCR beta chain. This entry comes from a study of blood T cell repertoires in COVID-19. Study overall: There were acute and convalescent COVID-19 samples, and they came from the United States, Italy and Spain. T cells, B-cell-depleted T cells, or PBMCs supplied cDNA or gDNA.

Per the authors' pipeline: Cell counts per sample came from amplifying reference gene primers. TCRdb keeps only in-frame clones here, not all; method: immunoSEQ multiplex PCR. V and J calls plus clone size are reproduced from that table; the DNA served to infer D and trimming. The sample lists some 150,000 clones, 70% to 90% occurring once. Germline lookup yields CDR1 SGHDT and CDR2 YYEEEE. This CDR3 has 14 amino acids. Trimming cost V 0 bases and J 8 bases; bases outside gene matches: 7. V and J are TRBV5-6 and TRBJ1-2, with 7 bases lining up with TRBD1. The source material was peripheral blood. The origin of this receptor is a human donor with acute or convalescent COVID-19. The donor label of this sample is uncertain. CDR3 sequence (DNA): TGTGCCAGCAGCTTGGGGCAGGGGGAGGAGGGCTACACCTTC. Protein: CASSLGQGEEGYTF.